The clone carrying this T cell receptor (beta chain) appeared a few times. Antigen unknown. The data belong to a study of T and B cells in COVID-19 patients. Study context: Critical illness requiring mechanical ventilation or extracorporeal membrane oxygenation affected about 65% of the 20 active-infection patients. Points from the study as a whole: Symptomatic-phase blood samples from mildly ill patients and early samples from severe cases were scarce. Active COVID-19 showed highly clonal TRB repertoires; recovery showed diversity and richness above healthy donors.

Multiplex PCR with BIOMED2 TRB-A/B primer pools amplified TRB rearrangements. TCRdb passed the multiplex PCR reads through MiXCR, listing each CDR3 protein once. The sample includes more than 4,000 distinct CDR3 sequences, approximately 20% of them seen just once. Each TRB amplification used roughly 220-550 ng of genomic DNA from blood. Looked up from germline, CDR1 is SGHTA and CDR2 is FQGTGA. This CDR3 has 14 amino acids. The V end lost 2 bases, the J end lost 5 bases, and 9 bases lay between the germline ends. Sequences were obtained from blood. The genes are TRBV7-3 and TRBJ2-2, with D tentatively TRBD1 (5 bases). The origin of this receptor is a human donor with active COVID-19. The DNA of the CDR3 is TGTGCCAGCAGCTTATACCAGGGAACCGGGGAGCTGTTTTTT. This encodes CASSLYQGTGELFF.